Below, 4 T cell receptor beta chains from the same sample are listed, as sequenced in a study of immune evolution from preneoplasia to lung adenocarcinoma. The data were produced by immunoSEQ multiplex PCR, yet TCRdb's version contains in-frame clones alone and is incomplete. The sample carries thousands of clones, 75% to 85% recorded once. Sequencing input: FFPE minimally invasive lung adenocarcinoma tissue. These receptors all come from a person between 60 and 69 years old with lung adenocarcinoma.

This clone was found once. The rearrangement links TRBV30 to TRBJ2-1, with 9 bases fitting TRBD2. With 6 bases clipped from V and 6 bases from J, the junction kept 12 bases outside the gene matches. CDR3 length: 15 amino acids. The V gene's germline CDR1 is GTSNPN and CDR2 SVGIG (reference sequence). The DNA of the CDR3 is TGTGCCTGCACTCTAGCGGGGTGGGGGCTCAATGAGCAGTTCTTC. Amino acids: CACTLAGWGLNEQFF.

V usage is TRBV4-2 and J usage is TRBJ1-1; tentatively, D is TRBD1 (6 bases). Trimming left V 4 bases short and J 1 base short, with 16 bases between. Germline assignment: CDR1 LGHNA and CDR2 YNFKEQ. The CDR3 runs to 16 residues. CDR3 in DNA: TGTGCCAGCAGCCCCTCAAATTTGGACAGGAACACTGAAGCTTTCTTT. This sequence encodes CASSPSNLDRNTEAFF.

The chain recombines TRBV7-2 with TRBJ1-3; no clear D gene. Germline V gene data show CDR1 as SGHTA and CDR2 as FQGNSA. The V gene lost 5 bases and the J gene lost 0 bases, with 14 bases spanning the gap. This CDR3 spans 16 amino acids. For the CDR3, the DNA is TGTGCCAGCAGCCGTATTGTCCAGAGCTCTGGAAACACCATATATTTT. This gives the protein CASSRIVQSSGNTIYF.

This chain connects TRBV5-4 to TRBJ2-1; TRBD2 agrees at 13 bases. Germline CDR1 is SGHNT and CDR2 is YYREEE (reference sequence). CDR3 length: 17 amino acids. After removal of 2 bases from V and 0 bases from J, the junction contained 2 bases not matched to a gene. The CDR3 bases are TGTGCCAGCAGCTTTAGGACTAGCGGGAGCTCCTACAATGAGCAGTTCTTC. Translated, it gives CASSFRTSGSSYNEQFF.